A selection of T cell receptor beta chains follows, all from one sample in a study of blood T cells in healthy people across ages. One entry per CDR3 protein, called by TCRdb with MiXCR from the 5' RACE reads. The table records approximately 1,000,000 distinct CDR3 sequences, more than 30% of them present only once. The sample consisted of blood. These receptors all come from a young man in good health. Each CDR3 is given with its conserved first and last residue. D genes are given only for firm matches. Clone size, where shown, is once, few, many, or a class for clones that have expanded.

>TRBJ1-2|TRBV5-1|NA|NA
TGCGCCAGCAGCTTGGAGGTGGGAATTACTCTGGACGGCTACACCTTC
CASSLEVGITLDGYTF
>TRBJ1-3|TRBV20-1|NA|NA
TGCAGTGCTAGAGGGCAGTACTCTGGAAACACCATATATTTT
CSARGQYSGNTIYF
>TRBJ2-3|TRBV7-2|NA|NA
TGTGCCAGCAGCTTCGACGGTCCGTCCACAGATACGCAGTATTTT
CASSFDGPSTDTQYF
>TRBJ1-2|TRBV6-5|once|TRBD1
TGTGCCAGCAGGCAGTCAGGACAGGGGGGTGGCTACACCTTC
CASRQSGQGGGYTF
>TRBJ1-5|TRBV27|NA|TRBD1
TGTGCCAGCAGTGTGGGACAGGGTGTCAATCAGCCCCAGCATTTT
CASSVGQGVNQPQHF
>TRBJ2-7|TRBV6-6|NA|TRBD1
TGTGCCAGCAGTCTCCGGGACAGCCCTCCGTCCTACGAGCAGTACTTC
CASSLRDSPPSYEQYF
>TRBJ2-5|TRBV12-3/TRBV12-4|NA|NA
TGTGCCAGCAGTTTCCGCGGGGATGACCAAGAGACCCAGTACTTC
CASSFRGDDQETQYF
>TRBJ1-1|TRBV14|NA|NA
TGTGCCAGCAGCCAGTCCATCGGGGCTGAAGCTTTCTTT
CASSQSIGAEAFF
>TRBJ2-7|TRBV10-3|few|NA
TGTGCCATCAGGGAACCAGCGACTAACTACGAGCAGTACTTC
CAIREPATNYEQYF
>TRBJ2-3|TRBV20-1|NA|TRBD2
TGCAGTGCTCAAGAGCGGGGGGCTGCTAGCACAGATACGCAGTATTTT
CSAQERGAASTDTQYF
>TRBJ1-2|TRBV3-1|few|NA
TGTGCCAGCAGCCCGGGACATTTAAGTACCCCTAACTATGGCTACACCTTC
CASSPGHLSTPNYGYTF
>TRBJ2-1|TRBV3-1|few|NA
TGTGCCAGCAGCCGTTTATTAGCCCTTGCCTCCTACAATGAGCAGTTCTTC
CASSRLLALASYNEQFF
>TRBJ1-1|TRBV24-1|NA|TRBD1
TGTGCCACCAGTGAGAGGACAGGGTTGAACACTGAAGCTTTCTTT
CATSERTGLNTEAFF
>TRBJ2-5|TRBV10-3|NA|TRBD1
TGTGCCATCAGTGAGGCGGGACAGGGCTTAGGAGAGCAGTACTTC
CAISEAGQGLGEQYF
>TRBJ1-2|TRBV28|NA|TRBD1
TGTGCCAGCAGTGTTAGGACAGGTTATGGCTACACCTTC
CASSVRTGYGYTF
>TRBJ1-5|TRBV27|few|TRBD1
TGTGCCAGCAGACCCAGGGGGCTCAATCAGCCCCAGCATTTT
CASRPRGLNQPQHF
>TRBJ2-7|TRBV7-2|NA|NA
TGTGCCAGCAGCACCCCGGACACTTCCTACAAGCAGTACTTC
CASSTPDTSYKQYF
>TRBJ2-7|TRBV5-1|NA|TRBD2
TGCGCCAGCAGCTTGGGCGGACTAGCGGAGGGGTACGAGCAGTACTTC
CASSLGGLAEGYEQYF
>TRBJ1-2|TRBV25-1|many|NA
TGTGCCAGCAGTGTAGCTAACTATGGCTACACCTTC
CASSVANYGYTF
>TRBJ2-5|TRBV6-1|few|NA
TGTGCCAGCACGCCCTTCCCGTCCCTACAAGAGACCCAGTACTTC
CASTPFPSLQETQYF
>TRBJ1-4|TRBV13|few|NA
TGTGCCAGCAGCGTCTTTACCGCCTGGGGCGAAAAACTGTTTTTT
CASSVFTAWGEKLFF
>TRBJ2-3|TRBV5-6|NA|TRBD2
TGTGCCAGCAGCTTATTGGCGGGGGGGCCTAGATTAAATACGCAGTATTTT
CASSLLAGGPRLNTQYF
>TRBJ1-1|TRBV5-6|few|NA
TGTGCCAGCAGCTCATTCTCTCGGACAGCTTTCTTT
CASSSFSRTAFF
>TRBJ2-3|TRBV5-5|few|TRBD2
TGTGCCAGCAGCTTGAGGGACTACCCCACAGGCACAGATACGCAGTATTTT
CASSLRDYPTGTDTQYF
>TRBJ2-7|TRBV21-1|NA|NA
TGTGCCAGCAAAGATGAGCAGTACTTC
CASKDEQYF
>TRBJ2-1|TRBV11-1|NA|NA
TGTGCCAGCAGCTGGGCCGGGGATAACAATGAGCAGTTCTTC
CASSWAGDNNEQFF
>TRBJ2-2|TRBV29-1|NA|NA
TGCAGCGTTGCAGCTTACGCCGGGGAGCTGTTTTTT
CSVAAYAGELFF
>TRBJ2-5|TRBV4-1|once|TRBD1
TGCGCCAGCAGCCAAGGGGTGGGACAGAGCCCCAATGAGCAGTACTTC
CASSQGVGQSPNEQYF
>TRBJ2-2|TRBV4-2|many|NA
TGTGCCAGCAGGACAGACAACACCGGGGAGCTGTTTTTT
CASRTDNTGELFF
>TRBJ2-3|TRBV3-1|few|NA
TGTGCCAGCAGCCAAGATCCAGGGTGGCCGACAGATACGCAGTATTTT
CASSQDPGWPTDTQYF
>TRBJ2-5|TRBV6-1|NA|NA
TGTGCCAGCAGTGAGTCTGGCAATGAGCAGTACTTC
CASSESGNEQYF
>TRBJ1-6|TRBV25-1|NA|TRBD1
TGTGCCAGCAGGAACAGGGGGACTAATTCACCCCTCCACTTT
CASRNRGTNSPLHF
>TRBJ1-2|TRBV4-3|NA|NA
TGCGCCAGCAGCCAACAGACCCAGTACTATGGCTACACCTTC
CASSQQTQYYGYTF
>TRBJ2-1|TRBV28|few|TRBD2
TGTGCCAGCAGTTTAGCGGGGGGTCGCGTCAATGAGCAGTTCTTC
CASSLAGGRVNEQFF
>TRBJ2-7|TRBV6-5|once|NA
TGTGCCAGCAGTTACTCGAGGACCCAGGGTTGGGGTCAATCAGGATCCTACGAGCAGTACTTC
CASSYSRTQGWGQSGSYEQYF
>TRBJ1-1|TRBV4-3|many|NA
TGCGCCAGCAGCCAAGATGCGGGGGGGAACACTGAAGCTTTCTTT
CASSQDAGGNTEAFF
>TRBJ2-1|TRBV6-2/TRBV6-3|few|TRBD2
TGTGCCAGCGGGACTACCTTCAATGAGCAGTTCTTC
CASGTTFNEQFF
>TRBJ1-5|TRBV30|NA|NA
TGTGCCTGGAGTCCCGTGGGGGGTAATCAGCCCCAGCATTTT
CAWSPVGGNQPQHF
>TRBJ2-5|TRBV7-2|NA|NA
TGTGCCAGCAGCTTAAAGAGACAGCTCCAAGAGGCCCAGTACTTC
CASSLKRQLQEAQYF
>TRBJ1-1|TRBV6-5|few|NA
TGTGCCAGCAGTTCCAATCAACTTGGATCTTTCTTT
CASSSNQLGSFF
>TRBJ1-1|TRBV12-3/TRBV12-4|many|NA
TGTGCCAGCAGTCATCGCCGGATGAACACTGAAGCTTTCTTT
CASSHRRMNTEAFF
>TRBJ2-3|TRBV25-1|NA|NA
TGTGCCAGCAGTTGGGGACTCGAACCGGAAGATACGCAGTATTTT
CASSWGLEPEDTQYF
>TRBJ1-2|TRBV6-1|NA|NA
TGTGCCAGCAGTCTTTCACCGTCCGGGGGGGTCTATGGCTACACCTTC
CASSLSPSGGVYGYTF
>TRBJ1-4|TRBV7-9|few|NA
TGTGCCAGCAGCTCATATTCAGGGTGGGGTAATGAAAAACTGTTTTTT
CASSSYSGWGNEKLFF
>TRBJ2-7|TRBV19|NA|NA
TGTGCCAGTAGCCGGACACCATACTACGAGCAGTACTTC
CASSRTPYYEQYF
>TRBJ1-1|TRBV5-1|NA|NA
TGCGCCAGCAGCATAAAAGGGGCACCTAACACTGAAGCTTTCTTT
CASSIKGAPNTEAFF
>TRBJ2-1|TRBV14|NA|TRBD1
TGTGCCAGCAGCCAGGGACAGGGGCTCTTCAATGAGCAGTTCTTC
CASSQGQGLFNEQFF
>TRBJ1-2|TRBV2|NA|TRBD1
TGTGCCAGCAGCTTAAAGGACAGGGAACACTATGGCTACACCTTC
CASSLKDREHYGYTF
>TRBJ2-7|TRBV7-9|NA|NA
TGTGCCAGCAGCGCGCGAAATTCCTACGAGCAGTACTTC
CASSARNSYEQYF
>TRBJ2-1|TRBV7-2|few|TRBD1
TGTGCCAGCAGTCAGGACAGGGGTAACTACAATGAGCAGTTCTTC
CASSQDRGNYNEQFF
>TRBJ2-1|TRBV6-6|NA|TRBD2
TGTGCCGGCAGTACCCTGACTAGCGGAGAATACAATGAGCAGTTCTTC
CAGSTLTSGEYNEQFF
>TRBJ1-4|TRBV9|NA|TRBD1
TGTGCCAGCAGCGTAGGCAGGGGGTTAACTAATGAAAAACTGTTTTTT
CASSVGRGLTNEKLFF
>TRBJ2-3|TRBV27|few|TRBD2
TGTGCCAGCAGTTCGGGACTAGCGGATTACACAGATACGCAGTATTTT
CASSSGLADYTDTQYF